This T cell receptor (delta chain) came from a study of gamma-delta T cells after stem cell transplantation. TCRdb re-called clones from the RT-PCR reads via CATT. The sample consists of 1,500 to 2,000 delta-chain clones, 1.5% to 2% of them appearing once. The CDR3 has 27 amino acids. Germline V gene data show CDR1 as TSWWSYY and CDR2 as QGS. V lost 1 base and J lost 0; bases outside the gene matches: 27. The source material was gamma-delta T cells. This chain links TRDV1 with TRDJ3; TRDD3 aligns across 10 bases. The receptor comes from a human donor. It is not recorded whose cells these are; they may come from a transplant donor. The CDR3 loop reads CALGEHRSYVGEYWGIDRSWDTRQMFF. CDR3 DNA sequence: TGTGCTCTTGGGGAACATCGATCCTACGTCGGAGAGTACTGGGGGATCGATCGCTCCTGGGACACCCGACAGATGTTTTTC.